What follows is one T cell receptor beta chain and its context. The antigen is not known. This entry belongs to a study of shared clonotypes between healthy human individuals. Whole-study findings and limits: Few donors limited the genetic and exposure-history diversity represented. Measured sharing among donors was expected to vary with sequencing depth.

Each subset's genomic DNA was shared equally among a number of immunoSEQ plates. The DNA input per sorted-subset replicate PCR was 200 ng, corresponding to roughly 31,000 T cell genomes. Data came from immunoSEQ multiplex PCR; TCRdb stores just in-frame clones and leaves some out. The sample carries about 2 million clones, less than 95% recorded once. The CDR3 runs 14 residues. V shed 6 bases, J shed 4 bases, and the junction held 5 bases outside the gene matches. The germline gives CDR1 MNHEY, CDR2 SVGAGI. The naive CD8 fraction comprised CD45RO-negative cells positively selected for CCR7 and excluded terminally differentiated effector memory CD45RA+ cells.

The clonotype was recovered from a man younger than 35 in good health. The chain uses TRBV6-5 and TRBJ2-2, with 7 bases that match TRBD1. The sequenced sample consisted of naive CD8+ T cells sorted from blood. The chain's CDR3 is CASRGQTSTGELFF. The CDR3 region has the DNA TGTGCCAGCAGGGGACAGACCTCCACCGGGGAGCTGTTTTTT.